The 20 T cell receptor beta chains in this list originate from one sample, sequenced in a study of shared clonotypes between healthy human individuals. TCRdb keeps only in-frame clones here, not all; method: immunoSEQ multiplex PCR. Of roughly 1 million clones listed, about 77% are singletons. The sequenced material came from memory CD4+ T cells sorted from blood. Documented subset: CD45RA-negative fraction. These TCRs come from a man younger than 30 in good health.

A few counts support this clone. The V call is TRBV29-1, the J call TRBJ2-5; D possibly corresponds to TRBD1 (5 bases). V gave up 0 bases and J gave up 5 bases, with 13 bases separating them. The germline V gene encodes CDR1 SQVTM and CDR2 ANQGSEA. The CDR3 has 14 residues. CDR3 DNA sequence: TGCAGCGTTGAAGATGCGGTGGGGCTGGAGACCCAGTACTTC. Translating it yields CSVEDAVGLETQYF.

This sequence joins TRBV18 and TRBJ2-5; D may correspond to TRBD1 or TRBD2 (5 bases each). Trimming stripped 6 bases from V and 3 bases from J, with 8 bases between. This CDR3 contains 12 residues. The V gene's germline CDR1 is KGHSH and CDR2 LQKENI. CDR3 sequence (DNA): TGTGCCAGCTCCGGGGCAAAAGAGACCCAGTACTTC. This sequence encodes CASSGAKETQYF.

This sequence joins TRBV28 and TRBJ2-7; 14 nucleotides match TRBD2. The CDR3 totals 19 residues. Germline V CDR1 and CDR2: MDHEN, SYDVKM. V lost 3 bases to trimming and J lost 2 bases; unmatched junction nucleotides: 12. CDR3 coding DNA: TGTGCCAGCAGTTTGTTGACTAGCGGGGGGGGACAAGTCCCCTACGAGCAGTACTTC. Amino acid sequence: CASSLLTSGGGQVPYEQYF.

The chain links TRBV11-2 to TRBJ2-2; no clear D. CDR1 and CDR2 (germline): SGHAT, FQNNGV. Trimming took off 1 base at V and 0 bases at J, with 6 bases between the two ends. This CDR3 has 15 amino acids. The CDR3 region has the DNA TGTGCCAGCAGCTTAGTCAGTACGAACACCGGGGAGCTGTTTTTT. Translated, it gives CASSLVSTNTGELFF.

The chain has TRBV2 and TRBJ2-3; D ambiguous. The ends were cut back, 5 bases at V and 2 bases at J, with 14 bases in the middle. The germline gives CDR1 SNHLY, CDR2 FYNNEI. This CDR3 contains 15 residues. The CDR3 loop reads CASSSPSTFTDTQYF. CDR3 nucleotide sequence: TGTGCCAGCAGTTCCCCAAGTACCTTCACAGATACGCAGTATTTT.

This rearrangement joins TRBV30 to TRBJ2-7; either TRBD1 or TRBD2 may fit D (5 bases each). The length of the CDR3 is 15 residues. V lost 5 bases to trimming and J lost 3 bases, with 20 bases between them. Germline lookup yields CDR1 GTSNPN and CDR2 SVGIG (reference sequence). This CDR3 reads CAWLVQGTGFYEQYF. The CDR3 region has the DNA TGTGCCTGGTTGGTCCAAGGGACGGGGTTCTACGAGCAGTACTTC.

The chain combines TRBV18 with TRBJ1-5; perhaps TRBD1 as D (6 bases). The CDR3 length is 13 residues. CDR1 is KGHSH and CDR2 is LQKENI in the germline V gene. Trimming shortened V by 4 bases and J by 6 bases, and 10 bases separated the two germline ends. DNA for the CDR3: TGTGCCAGCTCACAGAACAGGGCTCAGCCCCAGCATTTT. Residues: CASSQNRAQPQHF.

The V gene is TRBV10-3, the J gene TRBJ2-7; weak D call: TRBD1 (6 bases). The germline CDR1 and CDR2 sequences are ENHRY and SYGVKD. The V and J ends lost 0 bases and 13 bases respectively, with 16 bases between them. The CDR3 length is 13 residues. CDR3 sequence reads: CAISESVKGHNYF. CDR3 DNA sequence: TGTGCCATCAGTGAGTCCGTGAAGGGACACAACTACTTC.

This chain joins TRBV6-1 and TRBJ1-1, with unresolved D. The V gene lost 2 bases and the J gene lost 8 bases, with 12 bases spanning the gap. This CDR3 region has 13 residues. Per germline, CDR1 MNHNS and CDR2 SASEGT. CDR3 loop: CASSEIGVGEAFF. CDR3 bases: TGTGCCAGCAGTGAAATTGGAGTGGGAGAAGCTTTCTTT.

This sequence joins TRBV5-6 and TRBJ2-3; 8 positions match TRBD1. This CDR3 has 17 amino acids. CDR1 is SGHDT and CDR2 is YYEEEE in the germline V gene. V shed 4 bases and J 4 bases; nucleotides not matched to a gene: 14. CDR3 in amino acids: CASSIRTGSYGADTQYF. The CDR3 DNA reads TGTGCCAGCAGCATAAGGACAGGGTCCTATGGTGCAGATACGCAGTATTTT.

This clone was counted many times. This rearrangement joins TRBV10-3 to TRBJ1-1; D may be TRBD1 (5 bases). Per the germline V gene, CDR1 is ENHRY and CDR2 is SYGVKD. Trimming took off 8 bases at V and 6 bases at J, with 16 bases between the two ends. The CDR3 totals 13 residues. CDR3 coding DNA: TGTGCCATCGGGAGGACATCGGACGCTGAAGCTTTCTTT. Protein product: CAIGRTSDAEAFF.

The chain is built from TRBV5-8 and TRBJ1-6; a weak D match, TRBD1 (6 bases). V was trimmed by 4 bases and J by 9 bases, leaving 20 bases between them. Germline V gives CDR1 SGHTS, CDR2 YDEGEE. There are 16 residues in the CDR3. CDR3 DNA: TGTGCCAGCAGCCCCACCGACAGGCGCCCGGGTTCACCCCTCCACTTT. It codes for CASSPTDRRPGSPLHF.

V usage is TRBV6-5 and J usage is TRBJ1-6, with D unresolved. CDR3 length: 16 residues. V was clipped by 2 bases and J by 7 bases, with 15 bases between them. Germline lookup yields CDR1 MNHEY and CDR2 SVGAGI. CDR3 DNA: TGTGCCAGCAGTTACGGTACGGACTTAATAAATTCACCCCTCCACTTT. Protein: CASSYGTDLINSPLHF.

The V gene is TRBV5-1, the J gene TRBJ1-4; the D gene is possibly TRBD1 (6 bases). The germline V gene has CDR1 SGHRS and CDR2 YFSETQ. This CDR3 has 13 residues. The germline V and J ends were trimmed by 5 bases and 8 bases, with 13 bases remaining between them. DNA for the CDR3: TGCGCCAGCAGGGGGGGCACAGGGGAAAAACTGTTTTTT. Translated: CASRGGTGEKLFF.

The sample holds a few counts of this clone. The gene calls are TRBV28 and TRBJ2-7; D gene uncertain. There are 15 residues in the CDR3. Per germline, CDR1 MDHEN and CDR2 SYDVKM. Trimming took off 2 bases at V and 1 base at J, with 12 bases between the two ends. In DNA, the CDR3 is TGTGCCAGCAGTTTACCGCAAGCAAGTTCCTACGAGCAGTACTTC. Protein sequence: CASSLPQASSYEQYF.

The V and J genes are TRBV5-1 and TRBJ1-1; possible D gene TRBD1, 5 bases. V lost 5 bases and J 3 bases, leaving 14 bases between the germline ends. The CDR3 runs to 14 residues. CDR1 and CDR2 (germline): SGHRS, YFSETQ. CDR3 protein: CASRSGTAHTEAFF. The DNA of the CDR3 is TGCGCCAGCAGGTCGGGGACGGCCCACACTGAAGCTTTCTTT.

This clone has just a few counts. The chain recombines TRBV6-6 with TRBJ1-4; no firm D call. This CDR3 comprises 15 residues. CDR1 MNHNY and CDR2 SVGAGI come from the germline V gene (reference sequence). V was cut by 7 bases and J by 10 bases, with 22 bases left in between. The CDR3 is CASTLLGQETGKLFF. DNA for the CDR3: TGTGCCAGCACACTACTAGGGCAGGAGACTGGAAAACTGTTTTTT.

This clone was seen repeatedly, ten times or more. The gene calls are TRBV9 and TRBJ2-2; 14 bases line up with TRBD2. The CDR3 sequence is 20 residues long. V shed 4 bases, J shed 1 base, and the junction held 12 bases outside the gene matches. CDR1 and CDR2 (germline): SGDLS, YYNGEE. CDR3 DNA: TGTGCCAGCAGCCCTCGTCCCGGGACTAGCGGGAGAAGGAACACCGGGGAGCTGTTTTTT. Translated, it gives CASSPRPGTSGRRNTGELFF.

The CDR3 here is CASSLGRGHSYEQYF. The CDR3 nucleotides read TGTGCCAGCAGCTTAGGCAGGGGACACTCCTACGAGCAGTACTTC. V usage is TRBV7-9 and J usage is TRBJ2-7, with D possibly being TRBD1 (6 bases). CDR1 and CDR2 from the germline V gene are SEHNR and FQNEAQ (reference sequence). CDR3 size: 15 residues. The V and J ends lost 1 base and 0 bases respectively, with 10 bases between them.

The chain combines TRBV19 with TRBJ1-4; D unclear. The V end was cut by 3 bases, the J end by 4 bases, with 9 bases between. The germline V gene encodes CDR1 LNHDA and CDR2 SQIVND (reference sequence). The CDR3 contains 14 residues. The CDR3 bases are TGTGCCAGTAGTATTGGGCTGCTTAATGAAAAACTGTTTTTT. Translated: CASSIGLLNEKLFF.